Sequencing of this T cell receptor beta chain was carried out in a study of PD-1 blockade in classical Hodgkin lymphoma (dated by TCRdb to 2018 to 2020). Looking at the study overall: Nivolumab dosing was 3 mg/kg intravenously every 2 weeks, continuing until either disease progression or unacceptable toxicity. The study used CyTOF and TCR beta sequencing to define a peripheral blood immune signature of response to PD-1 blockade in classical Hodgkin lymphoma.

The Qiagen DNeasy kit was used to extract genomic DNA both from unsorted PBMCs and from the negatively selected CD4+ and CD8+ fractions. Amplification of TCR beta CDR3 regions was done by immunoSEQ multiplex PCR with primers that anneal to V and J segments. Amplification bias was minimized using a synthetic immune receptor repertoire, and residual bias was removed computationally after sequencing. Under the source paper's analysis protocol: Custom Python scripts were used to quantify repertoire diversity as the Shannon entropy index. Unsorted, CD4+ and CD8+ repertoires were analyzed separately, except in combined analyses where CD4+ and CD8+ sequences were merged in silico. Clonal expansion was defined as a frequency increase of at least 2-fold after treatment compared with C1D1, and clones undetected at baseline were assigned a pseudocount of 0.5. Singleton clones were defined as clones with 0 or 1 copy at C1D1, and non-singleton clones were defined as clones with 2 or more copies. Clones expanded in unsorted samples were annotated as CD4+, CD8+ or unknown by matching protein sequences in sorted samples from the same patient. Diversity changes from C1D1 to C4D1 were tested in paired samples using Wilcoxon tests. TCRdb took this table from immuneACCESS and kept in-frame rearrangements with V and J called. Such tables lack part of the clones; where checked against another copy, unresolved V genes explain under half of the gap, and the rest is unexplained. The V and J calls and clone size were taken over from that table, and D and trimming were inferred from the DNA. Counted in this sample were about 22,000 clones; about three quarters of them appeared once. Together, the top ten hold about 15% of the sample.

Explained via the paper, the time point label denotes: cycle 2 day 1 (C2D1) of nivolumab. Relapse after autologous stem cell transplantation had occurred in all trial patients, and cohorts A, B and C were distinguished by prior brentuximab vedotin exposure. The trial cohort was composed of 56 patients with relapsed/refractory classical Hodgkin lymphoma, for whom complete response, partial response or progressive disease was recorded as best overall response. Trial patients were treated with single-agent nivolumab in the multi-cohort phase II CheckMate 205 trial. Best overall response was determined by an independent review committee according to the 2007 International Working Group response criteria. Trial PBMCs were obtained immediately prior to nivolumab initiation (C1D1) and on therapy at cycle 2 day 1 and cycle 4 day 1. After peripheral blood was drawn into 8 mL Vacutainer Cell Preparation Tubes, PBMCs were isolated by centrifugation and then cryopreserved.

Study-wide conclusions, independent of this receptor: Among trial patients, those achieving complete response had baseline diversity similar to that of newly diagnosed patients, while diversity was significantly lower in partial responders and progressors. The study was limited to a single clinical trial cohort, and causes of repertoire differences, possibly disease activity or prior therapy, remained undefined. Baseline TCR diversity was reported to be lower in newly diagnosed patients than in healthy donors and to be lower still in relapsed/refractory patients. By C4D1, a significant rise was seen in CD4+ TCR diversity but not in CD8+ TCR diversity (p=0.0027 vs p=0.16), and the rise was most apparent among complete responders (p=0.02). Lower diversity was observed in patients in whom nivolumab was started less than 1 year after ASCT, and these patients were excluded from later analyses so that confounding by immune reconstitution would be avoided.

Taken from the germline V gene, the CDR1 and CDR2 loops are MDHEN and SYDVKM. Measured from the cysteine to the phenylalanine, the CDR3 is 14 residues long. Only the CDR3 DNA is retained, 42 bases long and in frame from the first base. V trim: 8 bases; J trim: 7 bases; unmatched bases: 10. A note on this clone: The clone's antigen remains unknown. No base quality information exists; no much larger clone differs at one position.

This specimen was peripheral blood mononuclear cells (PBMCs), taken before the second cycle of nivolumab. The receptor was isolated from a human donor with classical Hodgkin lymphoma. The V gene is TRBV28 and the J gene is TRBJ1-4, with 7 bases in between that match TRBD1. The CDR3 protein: CASRSTGVGEKLFF. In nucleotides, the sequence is TGTGCCAGCCGTTCCACAGGGGTGGGTGAAAAACTGTTTTTT.